One sample yielded the 17 T cell receptor beta chains listed below, sequenced in a study of T cells after yellow fever vaccination. Each CDR3 protein gets one entry after TCRdb re-called the 5' RACE reads with MiXCR. The sample shows around 310,000 distinct CDR3 sequences, more than 8.5% of them seen only once. Material: PBMCs, obtained on the day of the first yellow fever vaccination. The receptors originated from a young man who received the YFV17D yellow fever vaccine.

This clonotype was seen at least ten times. The chain combines TRBV5-1 with TRBJ2-6; D is unclear. Germline V gene lookup returns CDR1 SGHRS and CDR2 YFSETQ. The CDR3 is made up of 14 amino acids. V lost 3 bases and J lost 4, with 8 bases in between. In DNA form, the CDR3 reads TGCGCCAGCAGCTGGTACAGCGGGGCCAACGTCCTGACTTTC. It yields the protein CASSWYSGANVLTF.

The chain is built from TRBV11-1 and TRBJ2-1; D is perhaps TRBD2 (7 bases). Germline values: CDR1 SGHAT, CDR2 FQDESV (reference sequence). This CDR3 is built from 15 residues. The germline V and J ends were trimmed by 4 bases and 6 bases, with 16 bases remaining between them. The CDR3 DNA reads TGTGCCAGCAGCTCACCATGGGGGGGCGGCAATGAGCAGTTCTTC. This gives the protein CASSSPWGGGNEQFF.

The chain employs TRBV24-1 and TRBJ1-2, with D perhaps TRBD1 (6 bases). Looked up from germline, CDR1 is KGHDR and CDR2 is SFDVKD. Trimming took 9 bases from V and 6 from J, leaving 16 bases between them. CDR3 length equals 13 residues. CDR3 residues: CATQRQAGNGYTF. The CDR3 nucleotides are TGTGCCACCCAAAGACAGGCAGGGAATGGCTACACCTTC.

This rearrangement joins TRBV30 to TRBJ1-4; D might be TRBD1 (5 bases). The V gene lost 4 bases and the J gene lost 7 bases, with 16 bases spanning the gap. CDR1 and CDR2 from the germline V gene are GTSNPN and SVGIG (reference sequence). The CDR3 runs 14 residues. The CDR3 bases are TGTGCCTGGACCCGCAGGGCTACGGGTGAAAAACTGTTTTTT. Translating gives CAWTRRATGEKLFF.

In its sample, this clonotype was seen many times. The rearrangement uses TRBV5-6 and TRBJ1-2; TRBD1 might be the D (5 bases). Trimming removed 2 bases from V and 4 bases from J, with 12 bases in between. Germline V gene data show CDR1 as SGHDT and CDR2 as YYEEEE. CDR3 length: 14 residues. The CDR3 region has the DNA TGTGCCAGCAGCTTACCAGGGTGGGTCTATGGCTACACCTTC. This translates into CASSLPGWVYGYTF.

In this sample, this clonotype turned up a few times. V usage is TRBV5-1 and J usage is TRBJ1-4; D is undetermined. V shed 3 bases and J shed 7 bases, with 13 bases lying between them. The CDR3 has 14 amino acids. Germline V CDR1 and CDR2: SGHRS, YFSETQ. Written as DNA, the CDR3 is TGCGCCAGCAGCTCCCTACGACAAGGTGAAAAACTGTTTTTT. Translating gives CASSSLRQGEKLFF.

This clonotype was recorded many times. The J gene is TRBJ1-2, the V gene TRBV7-8; D call uncertain. The CDR3 covers 15 residues. Germline CDR1 reads SGHVS; CDR2 reads FQNEAQ. Trimming cost V 5 bases and J 4 bases, with 17 bases left between them. CDR3: CASSPRQVLGYGYTF. The CDR3 coding sequence is TGTGCCAGCAGCCCTAGACAAGTATTAGGCTATGGCTACACCTTC.

This clonotype was counted only a few times. J is TRBJ2-5 and V is TRBV5-1; 8 bases are shared with TRBD2. The CDR3 covers 15 residues. V trimming: 4 bases; J trimming: 2 bases; junction bases outside the gene matches: 7. Germline assignment: CDR1 SGHRS and CDR2 YFSETQ. The CDR3 region is CASSQYGGGQETQYF. Here the CDR3 DNA reads TGCGCCAGCAGCCAATACGGGGGGGGGCAAGAGACCCAGTACTTC.

This clonotype has just a few counts. V gene TRBV7-9 combines with J gene TRBJ1-2, with D possibly being TRBD1 (5 bases). The germline V and J ends were trimmed by 4 bases and 8 bases, with 14 bases remaining between them. CDR3 length: 13 amino acids. CDR1 is SEHNR and CDR2 is FQNEAQ in the germline V gene (reference sequence). The CDR3 sequence is CASSSWDPRGYTF. DNA of the CDR3: TGTGCCAGCAGCTCATGGGACCCGCGGGGCTACACCTTC.

This clonotype was seen a handful of times. The chain recombines TRBV20-1 with TRBJ2-1; D not resolved. CDR1 DFQATT and CDR2 SNEGSKA come from the germline V gene (reference sequence). Deletions cut 5 bases from V and 4 bases from J, with 12 bases between. The CDR3 is made up of 13 amino acids. The CDR3 DNA reads as TGCAGTGCTGATAACACAGATTACAATGAGCAGTTCTTC. It is translated as CSADNTDYNEQFF.

A few counts support this clonotype. The V call is TRBV11-3, the J call TRBJ1-1, with TRBD1 identical over 7 bases. The trim removed 2 bases at V and 2 bases at J, leaving 8 bases unmatched. CDR3 length: 16 residues. Per the germline V gene, CDR1 is SGHNT and CDR2 is YENEEA. CDR3 protein: CASSLFRGIGNTEAFF. CDR3 coding DNA: TGTGCCAGCAGCTTATTCAGGGGGATAGGTAACACTGAAGCTTTCTTT.

This rearrangement joins TRBV5-1 to TRBJ2-7, with a weak D call TRBD2 (6 bases). CDR3 size: 14 residues. V was pared by 4 bases and J by 2 bases, with 13 bases between. Per germline, CDR1 SGHRS and CDR2 YFSETQ. The CDR3, as DNA: TGCGCCAGCAGCCCCGCGGGGCTAACCTACGAGCAGTACTTC. Translated, it gives CASSPAGLTYEQYF.

This clonotype was found a few times. The chain uses TRBV4-3 and TRBJ2-4; 9 bases are shared with TRBD1. The trim removed 3 bases at V and 7 bases at J, leaving 7 bases unmatched. CDR1 and CDR2 (germline): LGHNA, YSLEER. The CDR3 is 15 amino acids. The chain's CDR3 is CASSHLRDRENIQYF. The DNA for the CDR3 is TGCGCCAGCAGCCACCTCCGGGACAGGGAGAACATTCAGTACTTC.

This clonotype was found a few times. J is TRBJ1-4 and V is TRBV7-6, with D possibly TRBD1 on 5 matching bases. This CDR3 is built from 16 residues. The germline gives CDR1 SGHVS, CDR2 FNYEAQ. V was cut by 5 bases and J by 8 bases, with 21 bases left in between. CDR3 sequence: CASSRRDAPAGEKLFF. The CDR3 DNA reads TGTGCCAGCAGCCGAAGGGACGCCCCTGCAGGAGAAAAACTGTTTTTT. Filled out from reference TRBV7-6 and TRBJ1-4, the complete variable domain reads GAGVSQSPRYKVTKRGQDVALRCDPISGHVSLYWYRQALGQGPEFLTYFNYEAQQDKSGLPNDRFSAERPEGSISTLTIQRTEQRDSAMYRCASSRRDAPAGEKLFFGSGTQLSVL.

Only a few counts were recorded for this clonotype. The V and J genes are TRBV5-1 and TRBJ2-2; tentative D call: TRBD1 (6 bases). CDR3 length: 16 residues. Trimming removed 1 base from V and 5 bases from J, with 15 bases in between. Germline lookup yields CDR1 SGHRS and CDR2 YFSETQ. CDR3 DNA: TGCGCCAGCAGCTTGTTCTGGGGGCCGGGGACCGGGGAGCTGTTTTTT. It yields the protein CASSLFWGPGTGELFF.

The V gene is TRBV7-2, the J gene TRBJ1-2, with D unclear. Trimming removed 2 bases from V and 4 bases from J, with 11 bases in between. The CDR3 loop spans 14 amino acids. Per the germline V gene, CDR1 is SGHTA and CDR2 is FQGNSA. CDR3 coding DNA: TGTGCCAGCAGCTTATATATTGAGGGCTATGGCTACACCTTC. It encodes CASSLYIEGYGYTF.

This rearrangement joins TRBV5-5 to TRBJ2-1; 10 bases are a match to TRBD1. CDR3 size: 16 residues. Germline V lookup: CDR1 SGHKS, CDR2 YYEKEE (reference sequence). After removal of 4 bases from V and 5 bases from J, the junction contained 9 bases not matched to a gene. The CDR3 sequence: CASSLRPGQGNNEQFF. The CDR3 DNA follows: TGTGCCAGCAGCCTACGGCCGGGACAGGGGAACAATGAGCAGTTCTTC. The full variable domain, with the rest looked up from reference TRBV5-5 and TRBJ2-1, is DAGVTQSPTHLIKTRGQQVTLRCSPISGHKSVSWYQQVLGQGPQFIFQYYEKEERGRGNFPDRFSARQFPNYSSELNVNALLLGDSALYLCASSLRPGQGNNEQFFGPGTRLTVL.